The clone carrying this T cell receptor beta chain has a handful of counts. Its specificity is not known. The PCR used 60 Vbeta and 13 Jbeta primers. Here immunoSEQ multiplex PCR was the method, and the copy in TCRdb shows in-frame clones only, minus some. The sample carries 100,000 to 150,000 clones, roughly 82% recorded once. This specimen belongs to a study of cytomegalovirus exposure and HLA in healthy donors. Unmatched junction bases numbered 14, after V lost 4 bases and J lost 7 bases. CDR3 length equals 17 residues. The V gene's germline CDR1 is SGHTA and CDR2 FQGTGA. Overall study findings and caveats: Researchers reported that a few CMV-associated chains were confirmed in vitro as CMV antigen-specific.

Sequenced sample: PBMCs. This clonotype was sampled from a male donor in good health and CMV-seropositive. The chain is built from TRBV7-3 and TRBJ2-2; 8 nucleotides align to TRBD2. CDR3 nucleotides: TGTGCCAGCAGCTCCCCTGGGTTGCGGGAGGTCCACGGGGAGCTGTTTTTT. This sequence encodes CASSSPGLREVHGELFF.